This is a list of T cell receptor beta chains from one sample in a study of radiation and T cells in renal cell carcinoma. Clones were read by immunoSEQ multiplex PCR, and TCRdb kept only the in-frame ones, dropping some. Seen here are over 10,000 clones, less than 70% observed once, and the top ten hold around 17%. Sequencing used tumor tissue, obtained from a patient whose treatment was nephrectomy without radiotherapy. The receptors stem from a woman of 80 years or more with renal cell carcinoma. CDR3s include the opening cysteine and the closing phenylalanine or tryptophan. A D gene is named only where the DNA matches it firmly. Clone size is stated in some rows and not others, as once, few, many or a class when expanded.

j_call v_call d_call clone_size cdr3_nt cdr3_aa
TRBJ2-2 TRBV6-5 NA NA TGTGCCAGCAGTTACTCGGCGGGGAACACCGGGGAGCTGTTTTTT CASSYSAGNTGELFF
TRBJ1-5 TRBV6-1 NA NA TGTGCCAGCAGTGACCCCGGGACACACAATCAGCCCCAGCATTTT CASSDPGTHNQPQHF
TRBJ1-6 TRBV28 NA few TGTGCCAGCAGTTTAACGGCGGGATCACCCCTCCACTTT CASSLTAGSPLHF
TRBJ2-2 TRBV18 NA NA TGTGCCAGCTCACCAACCAGACATCAGAACACCGGGGAGCTGTTTTTT CASSPTRHQNTGELFF
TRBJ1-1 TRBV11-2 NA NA TGTGCCAGCAGCGCCACAATGAACACTGAAGCTTTCTTT CASSATMNTEAFF
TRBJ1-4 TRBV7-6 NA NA TGTGCCAGCAGCTTAACGGACTGGACCGGGAGGGGGGGAAAACTGTTTTTT CASSLTDWTGRGGKLFF
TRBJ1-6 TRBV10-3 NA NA TGTGCCATCAGTGAGTACACCTATTCACCCCTCCACTTT CAISEYTYSPLHF
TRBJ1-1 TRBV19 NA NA TGTGCCAGTAGTATATTCAGGGAGGCAACTGAAGCTTTCTTT CASSIFREATEAFF
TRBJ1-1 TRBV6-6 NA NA TGTGCCAGCAGTTACTCGACGGAGGGCACTGAAGCTTTCTTT CASSYSTEGTEAFF
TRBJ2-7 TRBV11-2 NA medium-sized TGTGCCAGCAGTTCTCCCGGAACCTACGAGCAGTACTTC CASSSPGTYEQYF
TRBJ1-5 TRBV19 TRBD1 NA TGTGCCACCAAGGACAGGGAGCAGCCCCAGCATTTT CATKDREQPQHF
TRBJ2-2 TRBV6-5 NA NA TGTGCCAGCAGTATGTTCAGGGGCCCCGGGGAGCTGTTTTTT CASSMFRGPGELFF
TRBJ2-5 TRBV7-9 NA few TGTGCCAGCAGCTTAGCGGGTAGTTCCGAGACCCAGTACTTC CASSLAGSSETQYF
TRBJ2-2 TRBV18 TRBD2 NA TGTGCCAGCTCACCAGTCCAGGGCAGCGGGGCCGGGGAGCTGTTTTTT CASSPVQGSGAGELFF
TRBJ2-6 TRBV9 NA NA TGTGCCAGCAGCGTTGACAGCTCTGGGGCCAACGTCCTGACTTTC CASSVDSSGANVLTF
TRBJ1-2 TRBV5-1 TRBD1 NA TGCGCCAGCAGCCCGTCCGGGACAGGTGACTATGGCTACACCTTC CASSPSGTGDYGYTF
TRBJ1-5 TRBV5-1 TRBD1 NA TGCGCCAGCAGCCCCAGGGGGGGGGATCAGCCCCAGCATTTT CASSPRGGDQPQHF
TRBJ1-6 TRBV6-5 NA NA TGTGCCAGCAGGTTGGGGCGCGGTTCACCCCTCCACTTT CASRLGRGSPLHF
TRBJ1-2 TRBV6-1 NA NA TGTGCCAGCAGCGAGCATCCGGGACGAAACTATGGCTACACCTTC CASSEHPGRNYGYTF
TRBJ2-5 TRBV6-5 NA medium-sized TGTGCCAGCAGTCAAGAGCCTAGCCAAGAGACCCAGTACTTC CASSQEPSQETQYF
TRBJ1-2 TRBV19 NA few TGTGCCAGTAGTATTTCAGGGAAGAATGGCTACACCTTC CASSISGKNGYTF